The source of this T cell receptor beta chain is a study of T cell responses to AZD1222 COVID-19 vaccine. Generated by immunoSEQ multiplex PCR, the TCRdb table keeps only in-frame clones and is missing some. Of 210,000 or so clones in the sample, around 93% were seen once. Points on this clone: Its matching antigen is unknown.

The study, taken as a whole, reports: Spike-specific TCR breadth and depth were elevated following two AZD1222 doses. There were mostly white British donors and more females than males, and clonal diversity was possibly underestimated. Nearly half of the spike-specific TCRs reportedly recognize variant regions that carry no mutations. Of the AZD1222 recipients, only 5 to 7 were seropositive at baseline.

The CDR3 length is 14 residues. The germline V and J ends were trimmed by 0 bases and 4 bases, with 9 bases remaining between them. Looked up from germline, CDR1 is MNHNS and CDR2 is SASEGT. The receptor was isolated from an adult in good health. J is TRBJ2-5 and V is TRBV6-1, with D perhaps assigned TRBD1 or TRBD2 (6 bases each). Source: peripheral blood, taken on day 0 of MenACWY control vaccination. The chain's CDR3 is CASSEAGGGETQYF. In DNA, the CDR3 is TGTGCCAGCAGTGAAGCGGGGGGCGGAGAGACCCAGTACTTC.